This TCR beta chain was sequenced for a study of a mutant IDH1 vaccine in newly diagnosed glioma. At the level of the study: There were 62.5% males and 37.5% females among treated patients, whose mean age was roughly 40 years. Receipt of radiotherapy, temozolomide, or both preceded the study, and most received both. Study-wide points: Vaccination induced immune responses in approximately 94% of patients.

Time point meaning: baseline, week 1 (first vaccination visit). Noted treatment: pre-vaccination baseline after standard-of-care therapy. The CDR3 is made up of 15 amino acids. CDR1 and CDR2 (germline): SGHKS, YYEKEE (reference sequence). Trimming cost V 2 bases and J 2 bases, with 13 bases left between them. Libraries were prepared by immunoSEQ multiplex PCR; TCRdb keeps only in-frame clonotypes and omits some of them. The data show over 25,000 clones, approximately 86% seen once. On this clone itself: Its matching antigen is unknown.

The clonotype originates from a woman in her thirties or forties with glioma. The chain recombines TRBV5-5 with TRBJ1-1; D call uncertain. The input for sequencing was PBMCs, taken from a glioma patient treated with radiotherapy, temozolomide or both. The CDR3 spells CASSFKASLNTEAFF. The DNA for the CDR3 is TGTGCCAGCAGCTTCAAGGCTAGCCTCAACACTGAAGCTTTCTTT.